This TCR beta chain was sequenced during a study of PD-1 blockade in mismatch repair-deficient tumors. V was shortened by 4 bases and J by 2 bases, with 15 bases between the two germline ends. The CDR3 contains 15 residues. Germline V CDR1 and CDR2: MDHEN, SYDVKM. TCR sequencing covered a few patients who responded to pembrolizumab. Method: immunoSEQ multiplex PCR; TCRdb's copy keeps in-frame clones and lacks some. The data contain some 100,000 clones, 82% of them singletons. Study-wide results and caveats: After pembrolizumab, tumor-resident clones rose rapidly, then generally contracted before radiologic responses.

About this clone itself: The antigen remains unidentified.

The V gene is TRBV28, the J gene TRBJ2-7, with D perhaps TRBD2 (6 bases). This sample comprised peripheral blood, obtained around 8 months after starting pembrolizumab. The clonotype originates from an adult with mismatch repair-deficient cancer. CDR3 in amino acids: CASSSGLLFPYEQYF. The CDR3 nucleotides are TGTGCCAGCAGTTCGGGACTCCTTTTCCCCTACGAGCAGTACTTC.